Presented here are 23 T cell receptor beta chains from one specimen sequenced in a study of blood T cell repertoires in COVID-19 (dated by TCRdb to 2018 to 2020). To prepare the library, the immunoSEQ multiplex PCR assay was applied. TCRdb mirrors the immuneACCESS table, restricted to in-frame sequences. Some clones are absent from its copies; in checked studies, under half trace to an unresolved V gene, and the reason for the others is unknown. The sample table records 100,000 to 150,000 clones; about four fifths of these occur just once. The ten largest clones take up about a sixth of the sample. The sample taken for sequencing was peripheral blood. The source of these receptors is a man aged 30 to 45 with COVID-19, enrolled during active disease.

The chain joins TRBV7-3 to TRBJ1-1; the D is unclear. In germline, CDR1 is SGHTA, CDR2 FQGTGA. Trimming cost V 3 bases and J 5 bases, with 7 bases left between them. The CDR3 loop spans 12 amino acids. This CDR3 is CASSFSLTEAFF. CDR3 bases: TGTGCCAGCAGCTTCTCTTTGACTGAAGCTTTCTTT.

For the CDR3, the DNA is TGTGCCAGCAGCTTGATCTTTCCAGGGAGGAAGTACTTC. Its translation is CASSLIFPGRKYF. The gene calls are TRBV5-5 and TRBJ2-7, with D maybe TRBD2 (6 bases). This CDR3 has 13 amino acids. Trimming left V 1 base short and J 11 bases short, with 16 bases between. Germline V gene data show CDR1 as SGHKS and CDR2 as YYEKEE (reference sequence). The complete variable domain, with remaining parts taken from reference TRBV5-5 and TRBJ2-7, reads DAGVTQSPTHLIKTRGQQVTLRCSPISGHKSVSWYQQVLGQGPQFIFQYYEKEERGRGNFPDRFSARQFPNYSSELNVNALLLGDSALYLCASSLIFPGRKYFGPGTRLTVT.

This chain joins TRBV7-9 and TRBJ1-1, with D hard to call. Looked up from germline, CDR1 is SEHNR and CDR2 is FQNEAQ (reference sequence). Trimming stripped 5 bases from V and 0 bases from J, with 16 bases between. The CDR3 runs to 16 residues. The CDR3 here is CASSPSWEDLNTEAFF. The CDR3 nucleotides are TGTGCCAGCAGCCCTAGTTGGGAGGATCTGAACACTGAAGCTTTCTTT. The entire variable domain, with the rest obtained from reference TRBV7-9 and TRBJ1-1, is as follows: DTGVSQNPRHKITKRGQNVTFRCDPISEHNRLYWYRQTLGQGPEFLTYFQNEAQLEKSRLLSDRFSAERPKGSFSTLEIQRTEQGDSAMYLCASSPSWEDLNTEAFFGQGTRLTVV.

The chain joins TRBV11-3 to TRBJ1-2; TRBD1 might be the D (6 bases). Trimming left V 4 bases short and J 2 bases short, with 8 bases between. The CDR3 loop spans 13 amino acids. Germline-derived CDR1 and CDR2 are SGHNT and YENEEA. The CDR3 DNA reads TGTGCCAGCAGCTCACAGGGAAACTATGGCTACACCTTC. Translated: CASSSQGNYGYTF.

The genes are TRBV7-2 and TRBJ1-5; 9 bases agree with TRBD1. The CDR3 runs to 15 residues. Germline trimming cut 1 base from V and 7 bases from J; bases unmatched to any gene: 5. The germline gives CDR1 SGHTA, CDR2 FQGNSA. The CDR3: CASSLEGTGTQPQHF. CDR3 bases: TGTGCCAGCAGCTTAGAGGGGACAGGGACCCAGCCCCAGCATTTT.

V and J are TRBV7-3 and TRBJ2-1, with 9 bases lining up with TRBD2. CDR3 length: 17 residues. Germline-derived CDR1 and CDR2 are SGHTA and FQGTGA. J lost 1 base, V lost 2 bases, and 6 bases had no gene match. The CDR3 bases are TGTGCCAGCAGCTTATTCCAGCTAGCGGGATCCTACAATGAGCAGTTCTTC. Encoded protein: CASSLFQLAGSYNEQFF.

The chain employs TRBV9 and TRBJ1-3; D unclear. Trimming took off 1 base at V and 0 bases at J, with 8 bases between the two ends. Germline CDR1 is SGDLS and CDR2 is YYNGEE. The CDR3 totals 15 residues. CDR3 amino acids: CASSVNGGSGNTIYF. The CDR3 nucleotides read TGTGCCAGCAGCGTAAACGGAGGCTCTGGAAACACCATATATTTT.

The CDR3 coding sequence is TGTGCCAGCAGTCCTGGGACAGGGGTAGGTGAGCAGTTCTTC. This encodes CASSPGTGVGEQFF. The chain uses TRBV2 and TRBJ2-1; 10 nucleotides line up with TRBD1. The V and J ends lost 5 bases and 9 bases, in that order; junction bases with no gene match: 7. The V gene's germline CDR1 is SNHLY and CDR2 FYNNEI. This CDR3 region has 14 residues.

This chain joins TRBV3-1 (or the pseudogene TRBV3-2) and TRBJ2-5; 12 bases align to TRBD2. CDR3 size: 16 residues. Germline V gives CDR1 LGHDT, CDR2 YNNKEL (reference sequence). V gave up 1 base and J gave up 2 bases; unmatched junction bases: 2. The CDR3 is CASSQGTSGTQETQYF. For the CDR3, the DNA is TGTGCCAGCAGCCAAGGGACTAGCGGGACACAAGAGACCCAGTACTTC.

CDR3 sequence: CASSRGPASVSAWDTEAFF. CDR3 sequence (DNA): TGTGCCAGTAGTCGAGGCCCCGCTAGTGTATCGGCTTGGGACACTGAAGCTTTCTTT. This chain connects TRBV19 to TRBJ1-1; D remains unclear. Germline loops: CDR1 LNHDA, CDR2 SQIVND (reference sequence). The CDR3 runs 19 residues. The V and J ends lost 5 bases and 3 bases respectively, with 28 bases between them.

A note on this clone: Other DNA sequences in the sample encode the same CDR3. J is TRBJ1-3 and V is TRBV7-2, with no clear D. CDR3 size: 15 residues. V was trimmed by 0 bases and J by 0 bases, leaving 6 bases between them. Germline V gene sequence: CDR1 SGHTA, CDR2 FQGNSA. The CDR3 region is CASSLAGGSGNTIYF. Here the CDR3 DNA reads TGTGCCAGCAGCTTAGCAGGAGGCTCTGGAAACACCATATATTTT. Full variable domain (missing parts from reference TRBV7-2 and TRBJ1-3): GAGVSQSPSNKVTEKGKDVELRCDPISGHTALYWYRQSLGQGLEFLIYFQGNSAPDKSGLPSDRFSAERTGGSVSTLTIQRTQQEDSAVYLCASSLAGGSGNTIYFGEGSWLTVV.

This rearrangement joins TRBV7-2 to TRBJ1-1; TRBD1 agrees at 7 bases. Germline V gene lookup returns CDR1 SGHTA and CDR2 FQGNSA. The CDR3 runs to 15 residues. The ends lost 4 bases at V and 3 bases at J; junction bases unmatched: 8. This chain's CDR3 is CASSSTGMVDTEAFF. Written as DNA, the CDR3 is TGTGCCAGCAGCTCGACAGGGATGGTGGACACTGAAGCTTTCTTT.

The chain combines TRBV10-2 with TRBJ2-5, with 10 positions matching TRBD2. This CDR3 is 14 amino acids long. Germline-derived CDR1 and CDR2 are WSHSY and SAAADI. J was trimmed by 3 bases and V by 4 bases; bases with no gene match: 2. The CDR3 loop is CASSGTSGEETQYF. In nucleotides, the CDR3 is TGCGCCAGCAGTGGGACTAGCGGAGAAGAGACCCAGTACTTC.

The chain links TRBV6-6 to TRBJ1-2, with D perhaps matching TRBD1 (5 bases). Germline CDR1 MNHNY, CDR2 SVGAGI (reference sequence). The CDR3 is 15 residues long. Between the trimmed V and J ends, which lost 4 bases and 5 bases, there was a span of 17 bases. In nucleotides, the CDR3 is TGTGCCAGCAGTTTTGCCCAGGGAAGTCAGTATGGCTACACCTTC. Residues: CASSFAQGSQYGYTF.

J is TRBJ2-6 and V is TRBV7-2, with a weak D call TRBD1 (5 bases). CDR3 length equals 18 residues. V lost 1 base to trimming and J lost 0 bases, with 13 bases between them. Germline assignment: CDR1 SGHTA and CDR2 FQGNSA. The CDR3 nucleotides are TGTGCCAGCAGCTTAGAACCAGGGTATGGCTCTGGGGCCAACGTCCTGACTTTC. Protein: CASSLEPGYGSGANVLTF.

The V and J genes are TRBV7-2 and TRBJ2-3, with D possibly matching TRBD1 (5 bases). Between the trimmed V and J ends, which lost 4 bases and 2 bases, there was a span of 16 bases. This CDR3 spans 16 amino acids. Germline CDR1 SGHTA, CDR2 FQGNSA. The CDR3 here is CASSSLGRAVTDTQYF. Here the CDR3 DNA reads TGTGCCAGCAGCTCACTGGGCAGGGCGGTCACAGATACGCAGTATTTT.

The CDR3 loop is CASSDLEDTQYF. DNA for the CDR3: TGTGCCAGCAGCGACCTAGAAGATACGCAGTATTTT. The chain has TRBV5-4 and TRBJ2-3, with D uncertain. This CDR3 spans 12 amino acids. The V gene lost 4 bases and the J gene lost 5 bases, with 8 bases spanning the gap. CDR1 and CDR2 from the germline V gene are SGHNT and YYREEE (reference sequence).

The table lists this clone with a count of one. In nucleotides, the CDR3 is TGTGCCAGCAGCGAACACAGGGGATCCTACGAGCAGTACTTC. Protein product: CASSEHRGSYEQYF. The chain combines TRBV11-3 with TRBJ2-7, with 7 bases fitting TRBD1. The CDR3 has 14 amino acids. J gave up 1 base and V 5 bases, and 5 bases lay outside the gene matches. The germline V gene has CDR1 SGHNT and CDR2 YENEEA.

The J gene is TRBJ2-1, the V gene TRBV19, with TRBD1 identical over 7 bases. Germline CDR1 LNHDA, CDR2 SQIVND (reference sequence). The CDR3 spans 15 residues. V was clipped by 3 bases and J by 3 bases; unmatched bases: 5. CDR3 sequence reads: CASSMAGGFYNEQFF. For the CDR3, the DNA is TGTGCCAGTAGTATGGCAGGGGGTTTCTACAATGAGCAGTTCTTC.

This chain joins TRBV6-4 and TRBJ2-3, with 8 bases identical to TRBD1. Germline V CDR1 and CDR2: MRHNA, SNTAGT. The CDR3 sequence is 15 residues long. Trimming took 0 bases from V and 4 from J; bases not matched to a gene: 3. The DNA of the CDR3 is TGTGCCAGCAGTGACTCGGCAGGGGGCGCAGATACGCAGTATTTT. This encodes CASSDSAGGADTQYF.

The gene calls are TRBV28 and TRBJ2-4; unclear D gene. There are 16 residues in the CDR3. Per germline, CDR1 MDHEN and CDR2 SYDVKM. The V and J ends lost 6 bases and 0 bases respectively, with 15 bases between them. Here the CDR3 DNA reads TGTGCCAGCAGCCACCCGATGGGCCTAGCCAAAAACATTCAGTACTTC. This translates into CASSHPMGLAKNIQYF.

The V gene is TRBV5-1, the J gene TRBJ2-2; D remains unclear. Between the trimmed V and J ends, which lost 0 bases and 11 bases, there was a span of 20 bases. The length of the CDR3 is 16 residues. The germline CDR1 and CDR2 sequences are SGHRS and YFSETQ. The CDR3 DNA follows: TGCGCCAGCAGCTTGGCGGTGAAGTCAACCCCTTTAGAGCTGTTTTTT. Residues: CASSLAVKSTPLELFF.

V gene TRBV27 combines with J gene TRBJ2-4; D is ambiguous. CDR3 size: 15 residues. V was cut by 3 bases and J by 6 bases, with 15 bases left in between. Germline lookup yields CDR1 MNHEY and CDR2 SMNVEV (reference sequence). The CDR3 nucleotides read TGTGCCAGCAGTTTCGGCCCCCCAAGGAGAAACATTCAGTACTTC. Its translation: CASSFGPPRRNIQYF.